This T cell receptor beta chain was retrieved from a study of response to subunit inactivated influenza vaccine. This clonotype was observed many times. V dropped 8 bases and J dropped 1 base, with 9 bases sitting between them. The CDR3 runs to 13 residues. The V gene's germline CDR1 is ENHRY and CDR2 SYGVKD. TCRdb re-called the RT-PCR reads with MiXCR, one entry per CDR3 protein. The sample contains about 540,000 distinct CDR3 sequences, around 21% of which appear only once. This sample also appeared in a second study, on T cells expressing NK-cell markers. This second report adds: Libraries used 5'RACE template switching adding universal primer site and UMIs. According to the study, TCR beta repertoires originated from sorted CD3+CD56+NKG2C+, CD3+CD56+NKG2C- and CD3+CD56-NKG2C+ T cells. In several experiments, an anti-gamma-delta TCR antibody restricted sorting to alpha-beta TCR T cells. In a group of several donors, dominant NKG2C+ clonotypes represented roughly 1.0-7.0% of CD8+ T cells. Leadership of the CD3+CD56-NKG2C+ fraction also belonged to these clonotypes in four donors.

The specimen was CD4+ T cells sorted from PBMCs, collected about 11 days after vaccination. This receptor was obtained from a man aged 45-65 years who received an inactivated influenza vaccine. The chain has TRBV10-3 and TRBJ2-1; weak D call: TRBD2 (6 bases). CDR3 loop: CAILAQSYNEQFF. The CDR3 DNA reads TGTGCCATCCTAGCGCAGTCCTACAATGAGCAGTTCTTC.